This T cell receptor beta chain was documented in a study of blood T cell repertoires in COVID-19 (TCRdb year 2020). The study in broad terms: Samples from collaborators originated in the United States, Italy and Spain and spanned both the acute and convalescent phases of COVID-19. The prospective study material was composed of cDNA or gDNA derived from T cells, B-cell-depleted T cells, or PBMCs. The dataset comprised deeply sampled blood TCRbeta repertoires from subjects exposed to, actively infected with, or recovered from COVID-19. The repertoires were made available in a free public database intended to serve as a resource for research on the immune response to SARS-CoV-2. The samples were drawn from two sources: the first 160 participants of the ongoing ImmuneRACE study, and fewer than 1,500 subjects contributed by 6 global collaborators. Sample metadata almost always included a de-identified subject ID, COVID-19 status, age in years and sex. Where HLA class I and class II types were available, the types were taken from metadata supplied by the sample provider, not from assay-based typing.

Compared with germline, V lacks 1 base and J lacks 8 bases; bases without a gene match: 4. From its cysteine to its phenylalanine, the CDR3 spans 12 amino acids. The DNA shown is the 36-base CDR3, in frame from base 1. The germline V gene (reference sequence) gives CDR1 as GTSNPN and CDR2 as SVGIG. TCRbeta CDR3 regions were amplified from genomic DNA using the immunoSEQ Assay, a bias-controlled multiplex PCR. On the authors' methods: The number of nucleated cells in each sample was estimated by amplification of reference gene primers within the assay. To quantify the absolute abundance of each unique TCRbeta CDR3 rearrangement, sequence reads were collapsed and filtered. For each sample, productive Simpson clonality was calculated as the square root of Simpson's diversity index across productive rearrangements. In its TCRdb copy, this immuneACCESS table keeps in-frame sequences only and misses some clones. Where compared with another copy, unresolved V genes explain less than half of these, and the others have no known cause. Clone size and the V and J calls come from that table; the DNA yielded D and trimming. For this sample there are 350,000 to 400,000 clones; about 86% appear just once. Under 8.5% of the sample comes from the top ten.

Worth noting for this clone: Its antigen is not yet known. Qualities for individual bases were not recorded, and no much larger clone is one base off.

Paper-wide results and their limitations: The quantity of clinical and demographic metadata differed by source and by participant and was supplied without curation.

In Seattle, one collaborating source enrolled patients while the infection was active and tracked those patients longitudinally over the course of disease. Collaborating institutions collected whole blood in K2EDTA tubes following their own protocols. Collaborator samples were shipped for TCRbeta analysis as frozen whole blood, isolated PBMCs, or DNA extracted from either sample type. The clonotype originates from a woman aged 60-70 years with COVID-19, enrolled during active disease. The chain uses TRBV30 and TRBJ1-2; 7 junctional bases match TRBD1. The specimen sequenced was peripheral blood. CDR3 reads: CAWSEWTGGYTF. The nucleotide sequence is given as TGTGCCTGGAGTGAATGGACAGGAGGCTACACCTTC.